This T cell receptor beta chain was recovered during a study of sequential checkpoint blockade in melanoma (dated by TCRdb to between 2018 and 2020). For the study in its entirety: Using 1:1 randomization, the trial assigned patients either to first-line nivolumab followed by ipilimumab (arm A) or to ipilimumab followed by nivolumab (arm B). Maintenance nivolumab was given following each of the two trial sequences. DNA from some 89 melanoma tumor samples collected before treatment underwent TCRbeta immunosequencing. Matched tumor biopsies were taken from about two dozen patients before treatment and at week 13, after single-agent nivolumab (arm A) or ipilimumab (arm B). In around 80% of the matched pre- and post-treatment tumor biopsy pairs, both biopsies came from the same lesion.

As to this clone: It has no known antigen specificity. Qualities for individual bases were not recorded, and no much larger clone is one base off.

The treatment or condition label, as the study defines it: randomized to nivolumab then ipilimumab (arm A) or the reverse (arm B). Prior DNA-damaging chemotherapy had not been received by any trial patient. CheckMate 064, a randomized, open-label phase II trial of sequential checkpoint blockade, was the source of the samples, all of which came from patients with melanoma. Genomic DNA from formalin-fixed paraffin-embedded (FFPE) tissue samples served as the input for tumor TCR sequencing. From cysteine to phenylalanine, the CDR3 is 14 amino acids long. Of the read, only the CDR3 DNA is kept; its 42 bases are in frame from base 1. V was cut back by 0 bases and J by 8 bases, leaving a gap of 10 bases between them. The CDR1 and CDR2 encoded by the germline V gene are MNHGY and SAAAGT. The immunoSEQ Assay was used to immunosequence TCRbeta CDR3 regions from genomic DNA. Prior to high-throughput sequencing, genomic DNA was amplified by bias-controlled multiplex PCR. In the source study's methods: To quantify the absolute abundance of each unique TCRbeta CDR3 region, the sequences were collapsed and filtered. Clonality, defined as 1 minus Pielou's evenness, was calculated using productive rearrangements only. To compute tumor T-cell fraction, TCRbeta template counts were normalized to usable DNA, with usable DNA estimated from several housekeeping genes. A previously published method was used to identify clones with significantly greater frequencies in on-treatment samples than in baseline samples. TCRdb stores this immuneACCESS table with in-frame sequences only. Part of the clones is absent; in the studies checked, under half of the shortfall reflects unresolved V genes, and no reason is known for the rest. V and J calls and clone size are given by that table; D and trimming were obtained from the DNA. This sample gives roughly 20,000 clones in total; around 25% of them show up just once. The ten largest clones take up 6.7% of the sample.

Study-wide findings and limitations: Validation of the response-prediction model combining TCR metrics and mutation burden is needed in larger, independent patient cohorts. Small sample sizes and reduced statistical power limited the within-arm analyses of tumor T-cell fraction. Tumor T-cell fraction and clonality were correlated with PD-L1 staining and CD8+ T-cell counts, but not with mutational load. Achieving clinical benefit was about 30 times more likely for patients whose tumor T-cell fraction and clonality increased by week 13. In the nivolumab-first arm (arm A), an association was found between pretreatment tumor TIL clonality and response (P = .04).

The sequence came from a human donor with melanoma. The chain uses TRBV6-8 and TRBJ2-2, with no reliable assignment of the D segment. The source material was tumor tissue (inferred from file names), sampled from a patient given nivolumab and ipilimumab in sequence. The nucleotide sequence is TGTGCCAGCAGTTACTCGAGAGTATTTGGGGAGCTGTTTTTT. Its protein reads: CASSYSRVFGELFF.